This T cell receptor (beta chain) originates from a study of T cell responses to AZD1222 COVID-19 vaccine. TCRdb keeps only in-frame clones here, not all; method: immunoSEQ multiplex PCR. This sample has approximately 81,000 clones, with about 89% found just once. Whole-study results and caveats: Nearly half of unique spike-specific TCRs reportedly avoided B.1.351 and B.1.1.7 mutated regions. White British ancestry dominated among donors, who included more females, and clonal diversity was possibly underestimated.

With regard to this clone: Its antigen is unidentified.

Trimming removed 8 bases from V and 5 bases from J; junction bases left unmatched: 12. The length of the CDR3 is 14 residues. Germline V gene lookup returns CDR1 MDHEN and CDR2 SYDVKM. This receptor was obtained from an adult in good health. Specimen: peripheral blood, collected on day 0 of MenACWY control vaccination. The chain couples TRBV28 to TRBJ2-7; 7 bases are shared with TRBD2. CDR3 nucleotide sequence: TGTGCCAGCGTGATGGGAGGGCCGAAGAACGAGCAGTACTTC. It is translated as CASVMGGPKNEQYF.